What follows are 15 T cell receptor beta chains derived from one specimen sequenced in a study of tumor and adjacent non-tumor tissue in lung cancer. This sample's RNA came from whole unsorted tissue. More than 3 cm separated this lung sample from the edge of the tumor. Three rounds of nested PCR, following a modified ARM-PCR protocol, produced the TCRbeta library. One entry per CDR3 protein results from TCRdb running MiXCR on the multiplex PCR reads. The repertoire has tens of thousands of distinct CDR3 sequences, less than 70% of them found once; the top ten carry 30%. The sequenced material came from distant non-tumor lung tissue. The receptors were sampled from a woman in her sixties or seventies with non-small cell lung cancer.

As for this clonotype: One junction end does not reproduce the germline sequence, and a read error may be involved. The chain carries TRBV7-8 and TRBJ2-7; D is unresolved. Germline values: CDR1 SGHVS, CDR2 FQNEAQ. The CDR3 length is 14 residues. This CDR3 reads CASSLRYDSYEQYF. CDR3 DNA: TGTGCCAGCAGCCTCCGGTACGACTCCTATGAGCAGTACTTC.

This clonotype was counted at least ten times. This chain links TRBV11-2 with TRBJ2-4; D may correspond to TRBD1 or TRBD2 (5 bases each). V dropped 1 base and J dropped 5 bases, with 12 bases sitting between them. This CDR3 spans 15 amino acids. Germline assignment: CDR1 SGHAT and CDR2 FQNNGV. CDR3 coding DNA: TGTGCCAGCAGCTTAGGGCAGGGAGTGCAAAACATTCAGTACTTC. It translates to CASSLGQGVQNIQYF.

In its sample, this clonotype was seen a few times. Germline is not matched at one junction end, which may reflect a read error. The V call is TRBV29-1, the J call TRBJ2-2, with 7 bases matching TRBD1. CDR3 length: 14 amino acids. The germline V gene has CDR1 SQVTM and CDR2 ANQGSEA. The DNA for the CDR3 is TGCAGTGTTGAGGGCAGGGGGAACATCGGGGAGCTGTTTTTT. Encoded protein: CSVEGRGNIGELFF.

The V call is TRBV12-3 or TRBV12-4, the J call TRBJ2-3; 15 bases fit TRBD2. The CDR3 is 16 amino acids. V was clipped by 4 bases and J by 11 bases; unmatched bases: 10. CDR3 sequence: CASSSGLAGGSYRQYF. The CDR3 coding sequence is TGTGCCAGCAGTTCGGGACTAGCGGGAGGTTCGTATAGGCAGTATTTT.

About this clonotype itself: The germline gene is not matched at one end of the junction; a read error may be the cause. The V and J genes are TRBV29-1 and TRBJ2-1; D is perhaps TRBD2 (5 bases). Germline V lookup: CDR1 SQVTM, CDR2 ANQGSEA. This CDR3 is 15 amino acids long. CDR3 sequence: CRVEYSARTQNEQFF. The CDR3 DNA is TGCAGGGTTGAGTATAGCGCTCGAACCCAGAATGAGCAATTCTTC.

The table lists this clonotype with many counts. This chain links TRBV10-2 with TRBJ1-4, with 7 bases that match TRBD1. The germline gives CDR1 WSHSY, CDR2 SAAADI. Losses at the gene ends were 0 bases for V and 7 bases for J; bases not matched to a gene: 5. The CDR3 runs to 15 residues. Here the CDR3 reads CASSESTGPGEKLFF. The CDR3, as DNA: TGCGCCAGCAGTGAGTCGACAGGGCCGGGTGAAAAACTGTTTTTT.

This clonotype was found once. A read error may account for a junction end that differs from germline. The V gene is TRBV29-1, the J gene TRBJ2-5; 11 bases align to TRBD2. The CDR3 is 16 residues long. Per the germline V gene, CDR1 is SQVTM and CDR2 is ANQGSEA. The chain's CDR3 is CRVETLTSGTQETQYF. The CDR3 nucleotides read TGCAGGGTTGAAACACTGACTAGCGGGACTCAAGAGACCCAGTACTTC. The full variable domain, its missing parts supplied by reference TRBV29-1 and TRBJ2-5, is SAVISQKPSRDICQRGTSLTIQCQVDSQVTMMFWYRQQPGQSLTLIATANQGSEATYESGFVIDKFPISRPNLTFSTLTVSNMSPEDSSIYLCRVETLTSGTQETQYFGPGTRLLVL.

Points on this clonotype: This may stem from a read error, because a much larger clone lies one nucleotide away. The rearrangement links TRBV28 to TRBJ2-7, with 8 bases aligning to TRBD2. The CDR3 covers 14 residues. The V and J ends lost 10 bases and 7 bases, in that order; junction bases with no gene match: 15. CDR1 is MDHEN, CDR2 SYDVKM, per germline. CDR3 loop: CANNPSGGADEQYF. DNA for the CDR3: TGTGCCAACAACCCCTCGGGGGGGGCCGATGAGCAGTACTTC. Variable domain in full (rest from reference TRBV28 and TRBJ2-7): DVKVTQSSRYLVKRTGEKVFLECVQDMDHENMFWYRQDPGLGLRLIYFSYDVKMKEKGDIPEGYSVSREKKERFSLILESASTNQTSMYLCANNPSGGADEQYFGPGTRLTVT.

With respect to this clonotype: The junction shows a germline mismatch at one end, possibly a read error. The chain recombines TRBV20-1 with TRBJ2-3; D is uncertain. CDR3 length: 13 residues. Germline V gene lookup returns CDR1 DFQATT and CDR2 SNEGSKA (reference sequence). CDR3 nucleotides: TGCAGTGCCTTAAACGGGCTCACAGATATGCAGTATTTT. It codes for CSALNGLTDMQYF.

For this clonotype: This CDR3 fails to terminate in the conserved phenylalanine or tryptophan, so it likely reflects a read error. The gene calls are TRBV5-4 and TRBJ1-1, with D perhaps TRBD1 (6 bases). The CDR3 consists of 15 residues. Germline-derived CDR1 and CDR2 are SGHNT and YYREEE (reference sequence). The CDR3 nucleotides read TGTGCCACCAGCGTGCCCGGGCAGGGGAGCACTGAAGCTTTCTTA. It translates to CATSVPGQGSTEAFL.

The J gene is TRBJ2-3, the V gene TRBV28; D may be TRBD2 (5 bases). CDR3 length: 15 residues. The V gene's germline CDR1 is MDHEN and CDR2 SYDVKM. V dropped 6 bases and J dropped 1 base, with 14 bases sitting between them. The CDR3 sequence is CASSDKRSGTDTQYF. DNA for the CDR3: TGTGCCAGCAGCGACAAGCGGAGTGGCACAGATACGCAGTATTTT. The complete variable domain, with remaining parts taken from reference TRBV28 and TRBJ2-3, reads DVKVTQSSRYLVKRTGEKVFLECVQDMDHENMFWYRQDPGLGLRLIYFSYDVKMKEKGDIPEGYSVSREKKERFSLILESASTNQTSMYLCASSDKRSGTDTQYFGPGTRLTVL.

This clonotype showed up just once. Compared with germline, one end of the junction differs, possibly owing to a read error. The gene calls are TRBV29-1 and TRBJ2-5, with D tentatively TRBD2 (6 bases). CDR1 is SQVTM and CDR2 is ANQGSEA in the germline V gene. The CDR3 length is 15 residues. This CDR3 reads CSAQGRGKLKDTQYF. In nucleotides, the CDR3 is TGCAGCGCCCAGGGACGGGGGAAATTAAAAGATACCCAGTACTTC. The full variable domain, rest sourced from reference TRBV29-1 and TRBJ2-5, is SAVISQKPSRDICQRGTSLTIQCQVDSQVTMMFWYRQQPGQSLTLIATANQGSEATYESGFVIDKFPISRPNLTFSTLTVSNMSPEDSSIYLCSAQGRGKLKDTQYFGPGTRLLVL.

This clonotype was counted many times. A much bigger clone sits one base away, suggesting this may be a read error. The V and J genes are TRBV4-1 and TRBJ2-7; D tentatively reads TRBD1 or TRBD2 (5 bases each). The CDR3 covers 14 residues. Germline V gene lookup returns CDR1 MGHRA and CDR2 YSYEKL. The CDR3 here is CASSPRDDSYEQCF. The DNA of the CDR3 is TGCGCCAGCAGCCCACGGGACGACTCCTACGAGCAGTGCTTC.

A word on this clonotype: Its ends do not fully match the called genes, so a read error is possible. J is TRBJ2-2 and V is TRBV11-2; 11 bases align to TRBD1. The length of the CDR3 is 15 residues. Per the germline V gene, CDR1 is SGHAT and CDR2 is FQNNGV. CDR3 in DNA: TGTACCAGCAACCAAGGGACAGGGGGAGTCGGGGAGCTGTTTTTT. Residues: CTSNQGTGGVGELFF.

Concerning this clonotype itself: Germline is not matched at one junction end, which may reflect a read error. The V and J genes are TRBV5-4 and TRBJ2-3; maybe TRBD2 (6 bases). CDR1 and CDR2 (germline): SGHNT, YYREEE (reference sequence). The CDR3 covers 15 residues. Here the CDR3 DNA reads TGTGCCAGCAGTGCAGGGAGGCGGAGCACAAATACGCAATATTTT. Translation gives CASSAGRRSTNTQYF.